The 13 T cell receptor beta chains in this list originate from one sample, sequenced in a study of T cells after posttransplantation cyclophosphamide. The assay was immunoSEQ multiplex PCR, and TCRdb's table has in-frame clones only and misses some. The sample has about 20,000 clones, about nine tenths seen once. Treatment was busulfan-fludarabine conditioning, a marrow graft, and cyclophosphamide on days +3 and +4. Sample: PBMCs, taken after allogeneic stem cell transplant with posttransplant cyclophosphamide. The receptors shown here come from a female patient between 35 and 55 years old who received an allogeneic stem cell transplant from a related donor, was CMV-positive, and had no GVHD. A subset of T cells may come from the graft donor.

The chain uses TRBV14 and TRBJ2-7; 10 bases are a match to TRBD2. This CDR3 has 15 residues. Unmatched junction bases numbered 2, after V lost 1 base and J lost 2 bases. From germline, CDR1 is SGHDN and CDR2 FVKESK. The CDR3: CASSQALAGPYEQYF. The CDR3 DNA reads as TGTGCCAGCAGCCAAGCACTAGCGGGACCCTACGAGCAGTACTTC.

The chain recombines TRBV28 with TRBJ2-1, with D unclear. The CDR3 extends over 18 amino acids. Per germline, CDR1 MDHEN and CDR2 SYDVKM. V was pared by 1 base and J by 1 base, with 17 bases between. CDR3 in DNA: TGTGCCAGCAGTTTATCCCCTGGAGCACCTCAATCCTACAATGAGCAGTTCTTC. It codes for CASSLSPGAPQSYNEQFF.

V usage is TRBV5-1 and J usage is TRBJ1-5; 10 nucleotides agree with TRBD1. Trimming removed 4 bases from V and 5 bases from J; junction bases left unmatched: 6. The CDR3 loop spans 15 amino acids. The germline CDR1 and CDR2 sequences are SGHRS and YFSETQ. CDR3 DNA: TGCGCCAGCAGCGCGGGACAGGGGAGCTATCAGCCCCAGCATTTT. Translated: CASSAGQGSYQPQHF.

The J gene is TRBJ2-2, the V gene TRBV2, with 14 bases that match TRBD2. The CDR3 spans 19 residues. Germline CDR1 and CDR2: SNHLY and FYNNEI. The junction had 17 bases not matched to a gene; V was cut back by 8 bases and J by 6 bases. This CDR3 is CASGYRRLAGGPLSGELFF. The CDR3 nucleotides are TGTGCCAGCGGGTACCGAAGACTAGCGGGAGGGCCGTTGTCCGGGGAGCTGTTTTTT.

This CDR3 reads CASSYQAMGTTDTQYF. The CDR3 region has the DNA TGTGCCAGCAGTTACCAGGCAATGGGCACCACAGATACGCAGTATTTT. This chain joins TRBV6-5 and TRBJ2-3; no definite D call. The CDR3 contains 16 residues. Trimming stripped 2 bases from V and 2 bases from J, with 14 bases between. Germline V gives CDR1 MNHEY, CDR2 SVGAGI.

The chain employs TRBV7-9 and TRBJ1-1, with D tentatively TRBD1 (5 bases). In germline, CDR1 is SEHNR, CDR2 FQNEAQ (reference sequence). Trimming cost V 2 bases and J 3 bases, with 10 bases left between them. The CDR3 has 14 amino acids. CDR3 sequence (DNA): TGTGCCAGCAGCTTACAGGGATCCTACACTGAAGCTTTCTTT. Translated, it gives CASSLQGSYTEAFF.

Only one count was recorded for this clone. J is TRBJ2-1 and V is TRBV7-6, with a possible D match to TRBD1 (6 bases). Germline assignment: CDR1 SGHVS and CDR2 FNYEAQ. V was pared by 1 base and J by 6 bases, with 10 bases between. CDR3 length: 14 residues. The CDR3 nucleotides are TGTGCCAGCAGCTTAGATCGGGACATCAATGAGCAGTTCTTC. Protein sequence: CASSLDRDINEQFF.

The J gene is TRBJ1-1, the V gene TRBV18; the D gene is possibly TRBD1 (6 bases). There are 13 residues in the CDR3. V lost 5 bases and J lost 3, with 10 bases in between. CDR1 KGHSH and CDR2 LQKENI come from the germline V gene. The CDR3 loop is CASSGTFDTEAFF. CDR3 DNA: TGTGCCAGCTCAGGGACATTTGACACTGAAGCTTTCTTT.

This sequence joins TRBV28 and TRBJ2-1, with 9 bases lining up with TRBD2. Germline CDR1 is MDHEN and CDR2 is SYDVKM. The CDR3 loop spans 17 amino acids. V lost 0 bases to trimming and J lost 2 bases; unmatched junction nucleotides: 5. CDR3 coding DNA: TGTGCCAGCAGTTTATGGGCTAGCGGGAATCCCTACAATGAGCAGTTCTTC. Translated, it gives CASSLWASGNPYNEQFF.

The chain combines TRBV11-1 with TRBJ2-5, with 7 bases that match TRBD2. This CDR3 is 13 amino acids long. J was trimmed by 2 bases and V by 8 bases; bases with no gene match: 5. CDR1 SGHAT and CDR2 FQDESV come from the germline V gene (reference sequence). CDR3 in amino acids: CASGTSVQETQYF. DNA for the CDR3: TGTGCCAGCGGTACTAGCGTACAAGAGACCCAGTACTTC.

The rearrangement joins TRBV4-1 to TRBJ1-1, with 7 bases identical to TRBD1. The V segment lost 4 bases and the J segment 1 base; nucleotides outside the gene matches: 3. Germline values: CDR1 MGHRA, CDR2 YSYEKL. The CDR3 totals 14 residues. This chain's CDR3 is CASSRGQENTEAFF. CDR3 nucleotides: TGCGCCAGCAGCCGCGGACAGGAGAACACTGAAGCTTTCTTT.

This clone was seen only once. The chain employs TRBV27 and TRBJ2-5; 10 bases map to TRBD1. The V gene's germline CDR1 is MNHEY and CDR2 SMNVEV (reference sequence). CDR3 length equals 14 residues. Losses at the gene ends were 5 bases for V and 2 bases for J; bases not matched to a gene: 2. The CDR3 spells CASSGDRGQETQYF. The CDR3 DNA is TGTGCCAGCAGTGGGGACAGGGGACAAGAGACCCAGTACTTC.

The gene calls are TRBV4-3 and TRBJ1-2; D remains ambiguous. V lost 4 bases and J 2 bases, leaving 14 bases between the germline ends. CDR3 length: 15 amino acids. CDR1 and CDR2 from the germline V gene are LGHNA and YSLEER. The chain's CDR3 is CASSRSRVENYGYTF. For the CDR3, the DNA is TGCGCCAGCAGCCGGTCACGGGTGGAGAACTATGGCTACACCTTC.